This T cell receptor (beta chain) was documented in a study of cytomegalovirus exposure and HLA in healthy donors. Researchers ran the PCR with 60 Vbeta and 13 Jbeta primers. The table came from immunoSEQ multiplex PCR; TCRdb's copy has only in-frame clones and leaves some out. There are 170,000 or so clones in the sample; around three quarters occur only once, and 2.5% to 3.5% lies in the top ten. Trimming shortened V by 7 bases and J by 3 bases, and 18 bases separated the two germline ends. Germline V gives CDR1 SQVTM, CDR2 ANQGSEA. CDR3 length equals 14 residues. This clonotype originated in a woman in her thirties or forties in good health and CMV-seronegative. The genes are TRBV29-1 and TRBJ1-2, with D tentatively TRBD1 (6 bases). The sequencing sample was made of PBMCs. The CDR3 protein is CSARQVSGHYGYTF. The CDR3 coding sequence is TGCAGCGCACGACAGGTTTCCGGGCACTATGGCTACACCTTC.